The 6 T cell receptor beta chains below come from one sample, sequenced in a study of chemoradiotherapy in HPV16-positive cancers. Clones were sequenced by immunoSEQ multiplex PCR, and TCRdb holds only the in-frame ones, with some missing. The profile shows 30,000 to 40,000 clones, roughly nine tenths of them singletons. The sample was blood, taken from a patient who underwent chemoradiotherapy. These receptors came from a human donor with HPV-associated anogenital cancer.

This clone was recorded once. J is TRBJ2-3 and V is TRBV14; D possibly corresponds to TRBD1 (5 bases). Between the trimmed V and J ends, which lost 7 bases and 6 bases, there was a span of 8 bases. The CDR3 runs 11 residues. Germline V gives CDR1 SGHDN, CDR2 FVKESK. In nucleotides, the CDR3 is TGTGCCAGCAAAGGGGTTGATACGCAGTATTTT. Translating gives CASKGVDTQYF. Full variable domain (missing parts from reference TRBV14 and TRBJ2-3): EAGVTQFPSHSVIEKGQTVTLRCDPISGHDNLYWYRRVMGKEIKFLLHFVKESKQDESGMPNNRFLAERTGGTYSTLKVQPAELEDSGVYFCASKGVDTQYFGPGTRLTVL.

DNA for the CDR3: TGTGTCGACCGACAGGGTCGTTACTCTGGCTACACCTTC. Its translation is CVDRQGRYSGYTF. The chain couples TRBV9 to TRBJ1-2, with TRBD1 matching 7 bases. Germline assignment: CDR1 SGDLS and CDR2 YYNGEE. CDR3 length: 13 residues.

V usage is TRBV14 and J usage is TRBJ1-1, with D perhaps matching TRBD1 (6 bases). In germline, CDR1 is SGHDN, CDR2 FVKESK. Trimming removed 3 bases from V and 10 bases from J, with 18 bases in between. The length of the CDR3 is 14 residues. The CDR3 protein is CASSQQGAGAVAFF. The CDR3 DNA is TGTGCCAGCAGCCAGCAAGGAGCGGGGGCCGTAGCTTTCTTT.

The J gene is TRBJ2-2, the V gene TRBV19; 12 positions match TRBD2. The ends lost 3 bases at V and 8 bases at J; junction bases unmatched: 4. Germline loops: CDR1 LNHDA, CDR2 SQIVND (reference sequence). There are 15 residues in the CDR3. CDR3 protein: CASSILAGGLGELFF. Here the CDR3 DNA reads TGTGCCAGTAGTATCCTAGCGGGAGGGCTGGGGGAGCTGTTTTTT.

The CDR3 sequence is CASSETTSGSYEQYF. Written as DNA, the CDR3 is TGTGCCAGCAGCGAGACGACTAGCGGGAGCTACGAGCAGTACTTC. This rearrangement joins TRBV11-1 to TRBJ2-7; TRBD2 agrees at 12 bases. With 5 bases clipped from V and 3 bases from J, the junction kept 5 bases outside the gene matches. The V gene's germline CDR1 is SGHAT and CDR2 FQDESV (reference sequence). The length of the CDR3 is 15 residues.

This chain links TRBV6-1 with TRBJ1-1; no reliable D call. CDR1 MNHNS and CDR2 SASEGT come from the germline V gene. The CDR3 sequence is 12 residues long. Trimming left V 5 bases short and J 4 bases short, with 8 bases between. The CDR3 region is CASSSRPTEAFF. The CDR3 nucleotides are TGTGCCAGCAGTAGTCGTCCCACTGAAGCTTTCTTT.